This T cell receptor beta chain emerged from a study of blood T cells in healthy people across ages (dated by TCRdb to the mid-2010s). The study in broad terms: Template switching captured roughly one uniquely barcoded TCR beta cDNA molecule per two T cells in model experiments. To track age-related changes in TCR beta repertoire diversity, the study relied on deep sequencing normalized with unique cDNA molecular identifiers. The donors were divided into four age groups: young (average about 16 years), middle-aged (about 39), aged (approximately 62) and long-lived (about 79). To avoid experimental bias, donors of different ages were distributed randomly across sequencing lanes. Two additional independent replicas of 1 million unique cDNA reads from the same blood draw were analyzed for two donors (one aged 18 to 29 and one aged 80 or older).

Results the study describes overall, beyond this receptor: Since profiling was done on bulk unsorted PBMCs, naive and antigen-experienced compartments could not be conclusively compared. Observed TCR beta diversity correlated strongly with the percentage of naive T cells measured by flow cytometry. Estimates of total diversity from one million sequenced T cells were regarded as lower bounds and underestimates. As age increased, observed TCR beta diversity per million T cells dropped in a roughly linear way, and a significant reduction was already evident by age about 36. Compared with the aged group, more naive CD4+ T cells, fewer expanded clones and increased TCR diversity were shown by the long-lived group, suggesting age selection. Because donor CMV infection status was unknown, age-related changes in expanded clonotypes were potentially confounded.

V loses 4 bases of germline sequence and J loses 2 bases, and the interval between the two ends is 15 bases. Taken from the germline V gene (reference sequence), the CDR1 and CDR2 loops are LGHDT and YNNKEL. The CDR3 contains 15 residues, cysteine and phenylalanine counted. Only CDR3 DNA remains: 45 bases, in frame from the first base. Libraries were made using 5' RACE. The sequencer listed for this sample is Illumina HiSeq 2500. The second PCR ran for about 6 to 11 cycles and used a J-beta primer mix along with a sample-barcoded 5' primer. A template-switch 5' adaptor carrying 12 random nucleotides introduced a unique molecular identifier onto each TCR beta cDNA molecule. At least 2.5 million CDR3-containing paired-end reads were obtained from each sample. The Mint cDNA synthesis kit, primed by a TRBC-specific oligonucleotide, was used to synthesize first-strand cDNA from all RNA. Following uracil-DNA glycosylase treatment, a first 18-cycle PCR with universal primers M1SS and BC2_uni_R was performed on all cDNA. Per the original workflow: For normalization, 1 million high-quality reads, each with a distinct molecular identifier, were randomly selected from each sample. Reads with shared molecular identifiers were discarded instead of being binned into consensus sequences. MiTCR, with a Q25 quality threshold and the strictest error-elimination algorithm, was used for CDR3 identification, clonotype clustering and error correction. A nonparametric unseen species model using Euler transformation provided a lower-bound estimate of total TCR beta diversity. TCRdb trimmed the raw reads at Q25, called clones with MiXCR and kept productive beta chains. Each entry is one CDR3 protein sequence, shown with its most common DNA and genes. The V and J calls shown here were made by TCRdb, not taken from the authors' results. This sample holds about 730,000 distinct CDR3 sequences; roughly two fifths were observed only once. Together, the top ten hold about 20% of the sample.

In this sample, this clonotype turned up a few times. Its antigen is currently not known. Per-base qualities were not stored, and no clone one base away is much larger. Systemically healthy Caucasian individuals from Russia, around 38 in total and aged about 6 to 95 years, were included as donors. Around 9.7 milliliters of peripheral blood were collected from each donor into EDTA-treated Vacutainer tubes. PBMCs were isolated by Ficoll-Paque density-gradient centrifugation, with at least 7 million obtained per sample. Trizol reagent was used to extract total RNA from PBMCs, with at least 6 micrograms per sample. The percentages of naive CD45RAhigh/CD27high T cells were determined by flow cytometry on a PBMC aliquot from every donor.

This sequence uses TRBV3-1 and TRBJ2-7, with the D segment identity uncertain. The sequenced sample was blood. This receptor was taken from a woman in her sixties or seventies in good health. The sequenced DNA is TGTGCCAGCAGCCTTCACCACGACGGCCCCTACGAGCAGTACTTC. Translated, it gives CASSLHHDGPYEQYF.